One and the same sample provided the 2 T cell receptor beta chains below, sequenced in a study of blood T cell repertoires in COVID-19. Measured with immunoSEQ multiplex PCR; TCRdb has only the in-frame clones, and not every one. The sample yields more than 60,000 clones, approximately 78% seen once. The sample comprised peripheral blood. The source is a man between 60 and 70 years old with acute or convalescent COVID-19.

Only one count was recorded for this clone. The chain is built from TRBV6-2 or TRBV6-3 and TRBJ2-1, with TRBD2 as a possible D gene (6 bases). V was pared by 4 bases and J by 8 bases, with 15 bases between. The CDR3 sequence is 14 residues long. Germline V gives CDR1 MNHEY, CDR2 SVGEGT. In nucleotides, the CDR3 is TGTGCCAGCAGTTGGGGAGGCCCATGGGATGAGCAGTTCTTC. Translating gives CASSWGGPWDEQFF.

This clone appeared a few times. V is TRBV6-5 and J is TRBJ1-2; 8 bases agree with TRBD1. Losses at the gene ends were 8 bases for V and 5 bases for J; bases not matched to a gene: 10. Per germline, CDR1 MNHEY and CDR2 SVGAGI. This CDR3 is built from 14 residues. The CDR3 is CASGDQGARYGYTF. Here the CDR3 DNA reads TGTGCCAGCGGGGACCAGGGGGCGCGGTATGGCTACACCTTC.